What follows are 23 T cell receptor beta chains derived from one specimen sequenced in a study of cytomegalovirus exposure and HLA in healthy donors. Primers included in the PCR were 60 Vbeta and 13 Jbeta primers. Generated by immunoSEQ multiplex PCR, the TCRdb table keeps only in-frame clones and is missing some. The sample records 210,000 or so clones, about three quarters being singletons. Sample: PBMCs. The receptors come from a man in his late teens or twenties in good health and CMV-seronegative.

This chain links TRBV28 with TRBJ1-3, with a possible D match to TRBD1 (5 bases). The CDR3 is 13 residues long. V lost 5 bases to trimming and J lost 6 bases, with 11 bases between them. Looked up from germline, CDR1 is MDHEN and CDR2 is SYDVKM. CDR3 sequence reads: CASSLGQSNTIYF. The CDR3 DNA is TGTGCCAGCAGTCTCGGACAATCAAACACCATATATTTT. The full variable domain, its missing parts supplied by reference TRBV28 and TRBJ1-3, is DVKVTQSSRYLVKRTGEKVFLECVQDMDHENMFWYRQDPGLGLRLIYFSYDVKMKEKGDIPEGYSVSREKKERFSLILESASTNQTSMYLCASSLGQSNTIYFGEGSWLTVV.

This clone was counted a single time. The chain couples TRBV12-2 to TRBJ2-4; TRBD1 is the table's D call and was not checked against the DNA. TRBV12-2 is annotated as a pseudogene. This CDR3 region has 21 residues. The CDR3 DNA sequence: TGTGCAAGTCGCTTAGTATCCCAAATAGGACAGCTAGCACTAGCCAAAAACATTCAGTACTTC. Amino acid sequence: CASRLVSQIGQLALAKNIQYF.

This clone was seen a few times. Other DNA sequences in this specimen translate into the identical CDR3. This chain joins TRBV19 and TRBJ2-7; unclear D gene. The CDR3 is made up of 12 amino acids. The V end lost 5 bases, the J end lost 0 bases, and 5 bases lay between the germline ends. Germline CDR1 and CDR2: LNHDA and SQIVND (reference sequence). The CDR3 here is CASSSSSYEQYF. The CDR3 nucleotides are TGTGCCAGTAGTTCCAGCTCCTACGAGCAGTACTTC.

The chain couples TRBV19 to TRBJ2-7, with 15 bases aligning to TRBD2. Losses at the gene ends were 5 bases for V and 7 bases for J; bases not matched to a gene: 21. Germline assignment: CDR1 LNHDA and CDR2 SQIVND (reference sequence). The CDR3 loop spans 20 amino acids. CDR3 residues: CASSDPRGLAGGTKTREQYF. The CDR3 nucleotides read TGTGCCAGTAGTGACCCGCGGGGACTAGCGGGGGGCACTAAAACGCGGGAGCAGTACTTC.

V gene TRBV7-3 combines with J gene TRBJ2-1; TRBD1 might be the D (6 bases). Germline V gives CDR1 SGHTA, CDR2 FQGTGA. V lost 2 bases, J lost 7 bases, and 12 bases lay in between. This CDR3 contains 14 residues. For the CDR3, the DNA is TGTGCCAGCAGCTTATCCAGGGGAAAAAATGAGCAGTTCTTC. It encodes CASSLSRGKNEQFF.

V gene TRBV5-4 combines with J gene TRBJ2-5, with 8 bases fitting TRBD1. The junction had 3 bases not matched to a gene; V was cut back by 1 base and J by 1 base. This CDR3 spans 15 amino acids. Germline V gene data show CDR1 as SGHNT and CDR2 as YYREEE (reference sequence). The CDR3 here is CASSLIDRGQETQYF. CDR3 in DNA: TGTGCCAGCAGCTTGATAGACAGGGGCCAAGAGACCCAGTACTTC.

The DNA of the CDR3 is TGTGCCTGGAGTGTATGGACAGGGAAGGCCAAAAACATTCAGTACTTC. This sequence encodes CAWSVWTGKAKNIQYF. The V call is TRBV30, the J call TRBJ2-4; TRBD1 agrees at 8 bases. There are 16 residues in the CDR3. Germline V gene lookup returns CDR1 GTSNPN and CDR2 SVGIG (reference sequence). The ends lost 0 bases at V and 1 base at J; junction bases unmatched: 5.

This clone turned up a few times. V usage is TRBV11-1 and J usage is TRBJ1-1; TRBD1 might be the D (5 bases). The germline V gene encodes CDR1 SGHAT and CDR2 FQDESV (reference sequence). The length of the CDR3 is 13 residues. V lost 3 bases and J 5 bases, leaving 10 bases between the germline ends. The CDR3 protein is CASSFREGTEAFF. DNA for the CDR3: TGTGCCAGCAGCTTCAGGGAGGGGACTGAAGCTTTCTTT.

This clone turned up a few times. The chain couples TRBV9 to TRBJ2-2; 7 bases are a match to TRBD1. CDR3 length: 17 amino acids. Per germline, CDR1 SGDLS and CDR2 YYNGEE. The junction had 9 bases not matched to a gene; V was cut back by 2 bases and J by 2 bases. Here the CDR3 reads CASSVTTGAVNTGELFF. DNA of the CDR3: TGTGCCAGCAGCGTCACCACAGGGGCGGTAAACACCGGGGAGCTGTTTTTT. The whole variable domain, remainder taken from reference TRBV9 and TRBJ2-2, is DSGVTQTPKHLITATGQRVTLRCSPRSGDLSVYWYQQSLDQGLQFLIQYYNGEERAKGNILERFSAQQFPDLHSELNLSSLELGDSALYFCASSVTTGAVNTGELFFGEGSRLTVL.

This chain connects TRBV30 to TRBJ1-4; D possibly corresponds to TRBD1 (6 bases). Germline V gene data show CDR1 as GTSNPN and CDR2 as SVGIG (reference sequence). This CDR3 has 15 amino acids. The V end was cut by 5 bases, the J end by 0 bases, with 13 bases between. The CDR3 sequence is CAWARTGSTNEKLFF. In nucleotides, the CDR3 is TGTGCCTGGGCCCGTACAGGGTCAACTAATGAAAAACTGTTTTTT. Looking up the rest from reference TRBV30 and TRBJ1-4 gives the full variable domain: SQTIHQWPATLVQPVGSPLSLECTVEGTSNPNLYWYRQAAGRGLQLLFYSVGIGQISSEVPQNLSASRPQDRQFILSSKKLLLSDSGFYLCAWARTGSTNEKLFFGSGTQLSVL.

The V and J genes are TRBV30 and TRBJ1-1; D possibly corresponds to TRBD1 (6 bases). There are 14 residues in the CDR3. Germline V gene data show CDR1 as GTSNPN and CDR2 as SVGIG (reference sequence). With 3 bases removed from V and 1 base from J, the gap between germline ends came to 12 bases. The chain's CDR3 is CAWRRQDSNTEAFF. CDR3 bases: TGTGCCTGGAGGAGACAGGACTCGAACACTGAAGCTTTCTTT.

The chain uses TRBV14 and TRBJ2-7; tentatively, D is TRBD1 (5 bases). Trimming took off 1 base at V and 3 bases at J, with 10 bases between the two ends. The V gene's germline CDR1 is SGHDN and CDR2 FVKESK. The CDR3 extends over 14 amino acids. The CDR3 protein is CASSQGLGVYEQYF. CDR3 in DNA: TGTGCCAGCAGCCAAGGGCTAGGGGTCTACGAGCAGTACTTC.

V gene TRBV5-6 combines with J gene TRBJ1-2; TRBD1 matches at 7 bases. V trimming: 5 bases; J trimming: 5 bases; junction bases outside the gene matches: 12. This CDR3 contains 15 residues. Germline CDR1 is SGHDT and CDR2 is YYEEEE. CDR3 nucleotides: TGTGCCAGCAGTTGGGTGGGGACAGTGTCATATGGCTACACCTTC. Its protein is CASSWVGTVSYGYTF.

This clone has only a few counts. The chain joins TRBV6-5 to TRBJ1-1; D not certain. The V end was cut by 11 bases, the J end by 3 bases, with 10 bases between. Germline V gene lookup returns CDR1 MNHEY and CDR2 SVGAGI. This CDR3 is built from 11 residues. This CDR3 is CAAFRDTEAFF. Written as DNA, the CDR3 is TGTGCCGCTTTCCGGGACACTGAAGCTTTCTTT.

The gene calls are TRBV19 and TRBJ1-2; TRBD1 matches 11 bases. This CDR3 is built from 15 residues. Germline assignment: CDR1 LNHDA and CDR2 SQIVND (reference sequence). The ends lost 5 bases at V and 3 bases at J; junction bases unmatched: 5. This CDR3 reads CASSPRTGGDYGYTF. In nucleotides, the CDR3 is TGTGCCAGTAGTCCAAGGACAGGGGGCGACTATGGCTACACCTTC.

The chain is built from TRBV29-1 and TRBJ2-7; TRBD1 aligns across 8 bases. Germline trimming cut 1 base from V and 9 bases from J; bases unmatched to any gene: 8. CDR3 length: 13 amino acids. From germline, CDR1 is SQVTM and CDR2 ANQGSEA. This CDR3 is CSVEGTGSRGQYF. The CDR3 region has the DNA TGCAGCGTTGAAGGGACAGGGTCGCGCGGGCAGTACTTC.

The J gene is TRBJ1-2, the V gene TRBV29-1; the D gene is possibly TRBD1 (5 bases). With 3 bases removed from V and 5 bases from J, the gap between germline ends came to 19 bases. Germline V CDR1 and CDR2: SQVTM, ANQGSEA. CDR3 size: 15 residues. The chain's CDR3 is CSVDSSDSLIYGYTF. CDR3 nucleotides: TGCAGCGTTGACAGTAGTGACAGTCTTATTTATGGCTACACCTTC.

V and J are TRBV9 and TRBJ2-1, with 10 positions matching TRBD2. The CDR3 length is 17 residues. Germline V gene lookup returns CDR1 SGDLS and CDR2 YYNGEE. Trimming removed 0 bases from V and 4 bases from J; junction bases left unmatched: 7. In nucleotides, the CDR3 is TGTGCCAGCAGCGTAGGTCATCGGACTAGCGGTTACAATGAGCAGTTCTTC. Translation: CASSVGHRTSGYNEQFF.

The chain combines TRBV5-6 with TRBJ2-7, with 7 positions matching TRBD1. V was pared by 0 bases and J by 3 bases, with 3 bases of the junction left unmatched. The CDR3 totals 14 residues. Germline CDR1 is SGHDT and CDR2 is YYEEEE. The CDR3, as DNA: TGTGCCAGCAGCTTGGGACAGGGTCGCTACGAGCAGTACTTC. Translation: CASSLGQGRYEQYF.

The V and J genes are TRBV30 and TRBJ2-7; TRBD2 matches 7 bases. Germline loops: CDR1 GTSNPN, CDR2 SVGIG (reference sequence). The CDR3 covers 14 residues. The ends lost 3 bases at V and 3 bases at J; junction bases unmatched: 8. CDR3 sequence (DNA): TGTGCCTGGAGAAAGTCTAGCGGTCTCTACGAGCAGTACTTC. This codes for CAWRKSSGLYEQYF.

The chain joins TRBV6-5 to TRBJ1-3; the D gene is possibly TRBD1 (5 bases). Germline-derived CDR1 and CDR2 are MNHEY and SVGAGI. V was clipped by 2 bases and J by 0 bases, with 8 bases between them. This CDR3 is built from 15 residues. CDR3 nucleotide sequence: TGTGCCAGCAGTTACGACAGACTCTCTGGAAACACCATATATTTT. Protein product: CASSYDRLSGNTIYF.

The chain is built from TRBV4-3 and TRBJ1-1, with D possibly being TRBD1 (5 bases). Trimming shortened V by 1 base and J by 1 base, and 13 bases separated the two germline ends. CDR3 size: 16 residues. The germline V gene has CDR1 LGHNA and CDR2 YSLEER. The CDR3 spells CASSQALWGGNTEAFF. In DNA, the CDR3 is TGCGCCAGCAGCCAAGCATTATGGGGGGGGAACACTGAAGCTTTCTTT.

This sequence joins TRBV12-5 and TRBJ1-1; D remains unclear. This CDR3 spans 13 amino acids. Germline CDR1 reads LGHNT; CDR2 reads FRNRAP. V lost 6 bases, J lost 4 bases, and 12 bases lay in between. The CDR3 sequence: CASGLGVGTEAFF. The CDR3 DNA reads TGTGCTAGTGGACTCGGGGTGGGCACTGAAGCTTTCTTT.